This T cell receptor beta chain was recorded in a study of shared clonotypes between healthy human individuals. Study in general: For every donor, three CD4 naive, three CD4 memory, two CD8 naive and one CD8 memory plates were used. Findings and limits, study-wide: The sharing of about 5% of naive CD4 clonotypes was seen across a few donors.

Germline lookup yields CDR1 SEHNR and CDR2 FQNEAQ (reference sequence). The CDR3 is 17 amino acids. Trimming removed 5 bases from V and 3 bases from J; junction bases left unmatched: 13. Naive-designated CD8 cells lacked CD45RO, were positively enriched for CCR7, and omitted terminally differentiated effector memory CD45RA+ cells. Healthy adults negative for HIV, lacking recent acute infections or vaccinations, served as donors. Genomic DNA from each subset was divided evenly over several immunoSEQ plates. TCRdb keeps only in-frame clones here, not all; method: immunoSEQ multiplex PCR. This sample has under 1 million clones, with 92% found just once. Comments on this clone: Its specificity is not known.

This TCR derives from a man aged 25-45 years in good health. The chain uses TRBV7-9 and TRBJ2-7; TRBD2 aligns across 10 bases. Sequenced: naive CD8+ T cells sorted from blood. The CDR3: CASSPTSGKTPGYEQYF. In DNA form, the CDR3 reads TGTGCCAGCAGCCCAACTAGCGGGAAGACCCCTGGCTACGAGCAGTACTTC.